The 15 T cell receptor beta chains reported below all come from one sample, sequenced in a study of T cells in Graves' hyperthyroidism and ophthalmopathy. The investigators amplified TCR beta CDR3 regions from RNA transcripts. Initially, a first-round RT-PCR of the TCR CDR3 employed the HTBI primer set. TCRdb re-called the multiplex PCR reads with MiXCR, one entry per CDR3 protein. The data hold some 800,000 distinct CDR3 sequences, with around 39% observed a single time. Sequenced: blood. These receptors all stem from a man in his late teens or twenties with Graves' hyperthyroidism.

The rearrangement joins TRBV12-3 or TRBV12-4 to TRBJ1-2, with 7 bases fitting TRBD1. With V trimmed by 3 bases and J by 6 bases, 7 bases remained unmatched. The CDR3 length is 14 residues. The CDR3 DNA reads TGTGCCAGCAGTTTTGGAGGGGGCCGGCATGGCTACACCTTC. Protein: CASSFGGGRHGYTF.

This clonotype came up a few times. The gene calls are TRBV12-3 or TRBV12-4 and TRBJ2-7; 10 positions agree with TRBD1. The CDR3 has 15 residues. Trimming cost V 5 bases and J 1 base; bases outside gene matches: 5. CDR3 amino acids: CASSRSGQGSYEQYF. In nucleotides, the CDR3 is TGTGCCAGCAGTCGCTCGGGACAGGGGTCCTACGAGCAGTACTTC.

The genes are TRBV14 and TRBJ1-6; the D gene is possibly TRBD1 (6 bases). Germline values: CDR1 SGHDN, CDR2 FVKESK. Trimming removed 3 bases at V and 6 bases at J, with 6 bases between. CDR3 length: 13 amino acids. The CDR3 region is CASSHRGNSPLHF. DNA for the CDR3: TGTGCCAGCAGCCACAGGGGTAATTCACCCCTCCACTTT.

This clonotype was observed many times. The chain is built from TRBV5-1 and TRBJ2-7, with D uncertain. From germline, CDR1 is SGHRS and CDR2 YFSETQ. This CDR3 has 14 amino acids. V lost 0 bases, J lost 0 bases, and 7 bases lay in between. The CDR3 sequence: CASSLEGYSYEQYF. CDR3 nucleotide sequence: TGCGCCAGCAGCTTGGAGGGATACTCCTACGAGCAGTACTTC.

This chain connects TRBV10-3 to TRBJ2-3, with D unresolved. Trimming pared 6 bases from V and 6 bases from J, leaving 7 bases between. The CDR3 runs to 11 residues. Germline V gives CDR1 ENHRY, CDR2 SYGVKD. CDR3 coding DNA: TGTGCCATCAGACTAAGCGATACGCAGTATTTT. This encodes CAIRLSDTQYF.

The sample holds a few counts of this clonotype. The genes are TRBV7-9 and TRBJ2-3; D not resolved. The length of the CDR3 is 12 residues. Germline CDR1 SEHNR, CDR2 FQNEAQ (reference sequence). Trimming stripped 5 bases from V and 6 bases from J, with 9 bases between. The CDR3 reads CASSLDFDTQYF. The CDR3 nucleotides are TGTGCCAGCAGCCTTGACTTCGATACGCAGTATTTT.

This clonotype has only a few counts. This chain links TRBV7-9 with TRBJ2-2; D may be TRBD1 (7 bases). CDR3 size: 18 residues. Germline-derived CDR1 and CDR2 are SEHNR and FQNEAQ (reference sequence). Trimming left V 5 bases short and J 3 bases short, with 22 bases between. Here the CDR3 reads CASSGGPGQPSHTGELFF. The CDR3 bases are TGTGCCAGCAGCGGGGGGCCGGGACAGCCCTCCCACACCGGGGAGCTGTTTTTT.

The CDR3 DNA reads as TGTGCCATCAGTGAGAGGGTGGGCGGACTACACTTT. This codes for CAISERVGGLHF. The chain joins TRBV10-3 to TRBJ1-6, with D uncertain. V lost 2 bases and J lost 19, with 15 bases in between. Germline CDR1 ENHRY, CDR2 SYGVKD. The CDR3 is 12 amino acids.

This clonotype has only a few counts. The chain is built from TRBV2 and TRBJ2-5, with TRBD2 matching over 7 bases. Germline loops: CDR1 SNHLY, CDR2 FYNNEI. The CDR3 has 15 amino acids. V gave up 4 bases and J gave up 4 bases; unmatched junction bases: 9. The CDR3 loop is CASSVGGSSGETQYF. The CDR3 DNA reads TGTGCCAGCAGTGTGGGAGGGAGTTCGGGAGAGACCCAGTACTTC.

The CDR3 region is CASSLGGSSSYNSPLHF. The DNA of the CDR3 is TGTGCCAGCAGCCTAGGTGGATCGAGCTCCTATAATTCACCCCTCCACTTT. The rearrangement links TRBV11-1 to TRBJ1-6, with D unresolved. Germline V gene sequence: CDR1 SGHAT, CDR2 FQDESV (reference sequence). This CDR3 is built from 17 residues. Trimming shortened V by 5 bases and J by 0 bases, and 14 bases separated the two germline ends.

This clonotype was picked up many times. J is TRBJ2-7 and V is TRBV25-1, with TRBD1 as a possible D gene (6 bases). Germline V gene sequence: CDR1 MGHDK, CDR2 SYGVNS. This CDR3 is built from 13 residues. Trimming cost V 4 bases and J 3 bases, with 10 bases left between them. CDR3 amino acids: CASSVGAGYEQYF. DNA for the CDR3: TGTGCCAGCAGTGTGGGGGCGGGCTACGAGCAGTACTTC.

In this sample, this clonotype turned up many times. V is TRBV7-2 and J is TRBJ1-5; perhaps TRBD1 as D (5 bases). V was clipped by 5 bases and J by 6 bases, with 14 bases between them. This CDR3 is 14 amino acids long. Germline assignment: CDR1 SGHTA and CDR2 FQGNSA. DNA for the CDR3: TGTGCCAGCAGCCGAGGAGGGGAGAGTCAGCCCCAGCATTTT. This encodes CASSRGGESQPQHF. Full variable domain (rest looked up from reference TRBV7-2 and TRBJ1-5): GAGVSQSPSNKVTEKGKDVELRCDPISGHTALYWYRQSLGQGLEFLIYFQGNSAPDKSGLPSDRFSAERTGGSVSTLTIQRTQQEDSAVYLCASSRGGESQPQHFGDGTRLSIL.

This clonotype was counted between two and nine times. V usage is TRBV5-1 and J usage is TRBJ1-5; a possible D gene is TRBD1 (5 bases). V was clipped by 2 bases and J by 6 bases, with 12 bases between them. The CDR3 extends over 14 amino acids. Germline CDR1 reads SGHRS; CDR2 reads YFSETQ. The CDR3 protein is CASSLMGRGQPQHF. The CDR3 DNA reads TGCGCCAGCAGCTTAATGGGGCGCGGTCAGCCCCAGCATTTT.

V and J are TRBV19 and TRBJ1-2; possible D gene TRBD1, 5 bases. There are 14 residues in the CDR3. V was clipped by 5 bases and J by 4 bases, with 14 bases between them. Per germline, CDR1 LNHDA and CDR2 SQIVND (reference sequence). The CDR3 is CASSAGTGGYGYTF. The CDR3 nucleotides are TGTGCCAGTAGTGCCGGGACCGGGGGCTATGGCTACACCTTC. Supplemented by reference TRBV19 and TRBJ1-2, the full variable domain reads DGGITQSPKYLFRKEGQNVTLSCEQNLNHDAMYWYRQDPGQGLRLIYYSQIVNDFQKGDIAEGYSVSREKKESFPLTVTSAQKNPTAFYLCASSAGTGGYGYTFGSGTRLTVV.

This clonotype has a single count. This sequence joins TRBV29-1 and TRBJ2-7; D is perhaps TRBD2 (6 bases). This CDR3 has 11 residues. Trimming left V 4 bases short and J 6 bases short, with 10 bases between. The germline gives CDR1 SQVTM, CDR2 ANQGSEA. CDR3 DNA sequence: TGCAGCGTTGGGAGGGAAACCGAGCAGTACTTC. Its translation: CSVGRETEQYF.